These 3 T cell receptor beta chains were all obtained from the same sample, sequenced in a study of T and B cells in COVID-19 patients. TRB was amplified from approximately 250-500 ng of blood genomic DNA. BIOMED2 TRB-A/B primer pools were used in multiplex TRB PCR. TCRdb fed the multiplex PCR reads into MiXCR, producing one record per CDR3 protein. The data contain 20,000 to 25,000 distinct CDR3 sequences, roughly 29% of them singletons. Sequenced sample: blood. The receptors shown here come from a human donor who had recovered from COVID-19.

This rearrangement joins TRBV11-3 to TRBJ2-5; the D gene is possibly TRBD2 (6 bases). The germline V and J ends were trimmed by 3 bases and 5 bases, with 7 bases remaining between them. The CDR3 contains 12 residues. Germline lookup yields CDR1 SGHNT and CDR2 YENEEA. The CDR3 sequence: CASSFRGETQYF. The DNA of the CDR3 is TGTGCCAGCAGCTTCCGGGGGGAGACCCAGTACTTC.

This clonotype was observed a few times. V and J are TRBV6-1 and TRBJ2-7, with D tentatively TRBD1 (6 bases). Trimming cost V 8 bases and J 2 bases, with 19 bases left between them. CDR3 length: 15 residues. Germline CDR1 reads MNHNS; CDR2 reads SASEGT. The CDR3 is CASFQAGTRAYEQYF. CDR3 coding DNA: TGTGCCAGCTTCCAGGCCGGGACACGAGCCTACGAGCAGTACTTC.

The rearrangement uses TRBV6-1 and TRBJ2-2; no definite D call. The V gene lost 0 bases and the J gene lost 6 bases, with 5 bases spanning the gap. Germline CDR1 MNHNS, CDR2 SASEGT. The CDR3 contains 13 residues. CDR3 in amino acids: CASSEATPGELFF. The CDR3 nucleotides read TGTGCCAGCAGTGAAGCAACCCCCGGGGAGCTGTTTTTT.